The present TCR beta chain was sequenced within a study of sequential checkpoint blockade in melanoma (dated by TCRdb to about 2019). At the level of the whole study: Patients were assigned by 1:1 randomization to either first-line nivolumab followed by ipilimumab (arm A) or ipilimumab followed by nivolumab (arm B). Maintenance nivolumab came after each of the two trial sequences.

The germline V and J ends show losses of 5 bases and 4 bases respectively, and no gene match explains 4 bases of the junction. Via the germline V gene (reference sequence), CDR1 is LNHNV and CDR2 YYDKDF. Including cysteine and phenylalanine, the CDR3 has 14 amino acids. Only the CDR3 DNA stays, 42 bases, in frame from base 1. The sample's treatment or condition label is to be understood as: randomized to nivolumab then ipilimumab (arm A) or the reverse (arm B). No trial patient had received prior DNA-damaging chemotherapy. Live CD3+CD8+ cells negative for CD19 and CD56 were sorted from thawed PBMCs on a FACS Aria II flow cytometer. CheckMate 064, a randomized, open-label phase II trial of sequential checkpoint blockade, was the source of the samples, all of which came from patients with melanoma. Peripheral blood mononuclear cells were obtained through leukapheresis, purified using Ficoll-Paque, and frozen in human serum containing approximately 9.5% DMSO. Immediately after sorting, the purity of sorted blood CD3+CD8+ cells was verified to be >98%, after which DNA was extracted.

A word on this clone: What this receptor recognizes is not known. No base-level quality is on record; no much larger clone is a single base apart.

TCRbeta CDR3 regions were immunosequenced from genomic DNA with the immunoSEQ Assay. Before high-throughput sequencing, the genomic DNA was amplified using bias-controlled multiplex PCR. The authors processed their data as follows. To quantify the absolute abundance of each unique TCRbeta CDR3 region, the sequences were collapsed and filtered. Clonality, defined as 1 minus Pielou's evenness, was calculated using productive rearrangements only. A previously published method was used to identify clones with significantly greater frequencies in on-treatment samples than in baseline samples. Here the immuneACCESS table is served through TCRdb, limited to in-frame sequences with V and J called. Missing clones are a known gap in these copies; in checked studies unresolved V genes cover under half, and the rest lacks a known reason. The DNA was the basis for D and trimming; V, J and clone size are from that table. The sample yields tens of thousands of clones; roughly 80% were counted once. Jointly, the top ten make up 10% of the sample.

On the study overall, not on this receptor specifically: The model for predicting response that combines TCR metrics with mutation burden needs to be validated in larger, independent patient cohorts.

The sequencing here drew on CD8+ T cells sorted from blood (inferred from file names), taken from a patient given nivolumab and ipilimumab in sequence. Recombination linked TRBV15 to TRBJ1-1; TRBD1 fits 10 bases in the junction. This receptor was identified in a human donor with melanoma. At the DNA level, the sequence is TGTGCCACCAGCGACAGGGGGCGAAGCACTGAAGCTTTCTTT. This gives the protein CATSDRGRSTEAFF. Beyond the CDR3, the reference TRBV15 and TRBJ1-1 genes provide the residues; the full variable domain reads: DAMVIQNPRYQVTQFGKPVTLSCSQTLNHNVMYWYQQKSSQAPKLLFHYYDKDFNNEADTPDNFQSRRPNTSFCFLDIRSPGLGDTAMYLCATSDRGRSTEAFFGQGTRLTVV.